This entry concerns a single TCR beta chain. Its antigen is currently unknown. This sample is part of a study of lymphopenia after photon versus proton radiotherapy. The CDR3 is made up of 16 amino acids. Trimming took 0 bases from V and 6 from J; bases not matched to a gene: 8. CDR1 and CDR2 (germline): SGDLS, YYNGEE. Notes on the study in general: Oligoclonal CD8+ Temra expansion after nadir drove photon patients' diversity drop. Relative stability marked proton patients; photon patients lost diversity and naive cells. Survival link was tested only in deceased patients; proton benefit remains a possibility. Larger post-nadir TCR diversity loss correlated inversely with survival in deceased patients.

This table comes from immunoSEQ multiplex PCR, and its TCRdb copy is limited to in-frame clones, with some not included. The repertoire has around 62,000 clones, 70% to 85% of them found once; the top ten carry roughly 2.1%. The source of this sequence is a man between 60 and 75 years old with pancreatic cancer. The specimen was peripheral blood, collected from a patient treated with proton-based radiotherapy. The V and J genes are TRBV9 and TRBJ2-3, with TRBD2 matching 9 bases. The CDR3 here is CASSVDSGRPADTQYF. Here the CDR3 DNA reads TGTGCCAGCAGCGTAGACAGCGGGAGGCCCGCCGATACGCAGTATTTT.